This TCR beta chain was sequenced during a study of T cell changes during pregnancy in multiple sclerosis. Measured with immunoSEQ multiplex PCR; TCRdb has only the in-frame clones, and not every one. Of approximately 30,000 clones in the sample, roughly 89% are singletons; the top ten hold about 7.5%. The CDR3 has 16 residues. V was cut by 2 bases and J by 9 bases, with 20 bases left in between. Looked up from germline, CDR1 is MNHEY and CDR2 is SMNVEV (reference sequence). The V gene is TRBV27, the J gene TRBJ2-4, with D possibly being TRBD2 (7 bases). This receptor was identified in a female donor with multiple sclerosis, enrolled in a pregnancy study. The specimen comprised CD8+ T cells from peripheral blood mononuclear cells, sampled before pregnancy. The CDR3 spells CASSLSRGGGFGIQYF. Written as DNA, the CDR3 is TGTGCCAGCAGTTTAAGTCGAGGCGGGGGCTTCGGCATTCAGTACTTC.